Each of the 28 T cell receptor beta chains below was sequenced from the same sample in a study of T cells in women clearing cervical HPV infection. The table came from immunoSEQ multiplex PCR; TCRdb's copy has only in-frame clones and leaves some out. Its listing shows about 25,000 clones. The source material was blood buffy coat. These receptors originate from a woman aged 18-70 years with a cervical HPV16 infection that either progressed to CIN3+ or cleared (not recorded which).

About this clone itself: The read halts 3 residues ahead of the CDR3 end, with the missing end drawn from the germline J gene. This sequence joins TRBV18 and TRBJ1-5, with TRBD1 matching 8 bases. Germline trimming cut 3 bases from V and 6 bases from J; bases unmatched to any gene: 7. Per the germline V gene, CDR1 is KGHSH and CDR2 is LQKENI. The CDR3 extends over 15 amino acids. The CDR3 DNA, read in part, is TGTGCCAGCTCACCGACAGGGGACCCCACTCAGCCC. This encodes CASSPTGDPTQP. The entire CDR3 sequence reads CASSPTGDPTQPQHF.

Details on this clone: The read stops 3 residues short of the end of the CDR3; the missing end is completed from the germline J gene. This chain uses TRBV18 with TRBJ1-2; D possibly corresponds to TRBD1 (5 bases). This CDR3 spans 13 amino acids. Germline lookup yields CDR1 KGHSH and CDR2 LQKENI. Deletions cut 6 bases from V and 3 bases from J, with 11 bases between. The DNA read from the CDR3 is TGTGCCAGCTCGGGAGGGGAGGACTATGGC. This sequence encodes CASSGGEDYG. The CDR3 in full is CASSGGEDYGYTF.

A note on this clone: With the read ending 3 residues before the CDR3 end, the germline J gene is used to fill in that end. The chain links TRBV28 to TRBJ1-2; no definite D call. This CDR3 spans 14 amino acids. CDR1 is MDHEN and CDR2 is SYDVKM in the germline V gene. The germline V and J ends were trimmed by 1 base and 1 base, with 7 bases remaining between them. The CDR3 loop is CASSLSIHNYGYTF. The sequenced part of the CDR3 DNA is TGTGCCAGCAGTTTATCAATACATAACTATGGC.

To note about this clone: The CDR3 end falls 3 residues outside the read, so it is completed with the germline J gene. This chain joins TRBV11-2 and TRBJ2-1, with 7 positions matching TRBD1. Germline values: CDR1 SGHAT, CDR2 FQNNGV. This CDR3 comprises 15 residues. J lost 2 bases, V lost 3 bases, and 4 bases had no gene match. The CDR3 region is CASSLDRLPYNEQFF. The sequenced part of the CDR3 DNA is TGTGCCAGCAGCTTGGACAGGTTGCCCTACAATGAG. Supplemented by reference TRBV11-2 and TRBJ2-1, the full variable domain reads EAGVAQSPRYKIIEKRQSVAFWCNPISGHATLYWYQQILGQGPKLLIQFQNNGVVDDSQLPKDRFSAERLKGVDSTLKIQPAKLEDSAVYLCASSLDRLPYNEQFFGPGTRLTVL.

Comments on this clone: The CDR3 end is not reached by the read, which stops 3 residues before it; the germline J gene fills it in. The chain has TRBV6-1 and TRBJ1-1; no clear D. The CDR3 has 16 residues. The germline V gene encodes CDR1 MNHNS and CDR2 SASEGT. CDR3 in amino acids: CASSERTSGTPLLAFF. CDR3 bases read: TGTGCCAGCAGTGAAAGGACTAGCGGAACGCCCCTCCTT.

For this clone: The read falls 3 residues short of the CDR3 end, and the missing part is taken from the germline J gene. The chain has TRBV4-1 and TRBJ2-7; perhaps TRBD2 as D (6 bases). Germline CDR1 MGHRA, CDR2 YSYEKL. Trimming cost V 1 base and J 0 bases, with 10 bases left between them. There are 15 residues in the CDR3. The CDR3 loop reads CASSQVWGDSYEQYF. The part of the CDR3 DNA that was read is TGCGCCAGCAGCCAAGTCTGGGGGGACTCCTACGAG.

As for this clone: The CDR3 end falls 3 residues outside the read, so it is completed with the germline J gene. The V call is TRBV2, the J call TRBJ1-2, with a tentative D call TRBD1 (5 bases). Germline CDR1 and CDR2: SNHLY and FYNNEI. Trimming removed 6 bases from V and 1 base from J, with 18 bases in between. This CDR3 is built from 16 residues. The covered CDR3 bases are TGTGCCAGCAGCGAAAAACAGGCCTTTCATAACTATGGC. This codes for CASSEKQAFHNYG. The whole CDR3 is CASSEKQAFHNYGYTF.

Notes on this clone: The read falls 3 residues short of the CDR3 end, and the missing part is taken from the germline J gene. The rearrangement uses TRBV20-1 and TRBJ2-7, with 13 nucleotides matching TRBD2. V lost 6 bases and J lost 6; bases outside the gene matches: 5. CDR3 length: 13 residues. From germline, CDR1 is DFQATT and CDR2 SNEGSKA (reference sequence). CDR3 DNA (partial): TGCAGTGCCGGACTAGCGGGAGTGAGCGAG. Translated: CSAGLAGVSE. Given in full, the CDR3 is CSAGLAGVSEQYF.

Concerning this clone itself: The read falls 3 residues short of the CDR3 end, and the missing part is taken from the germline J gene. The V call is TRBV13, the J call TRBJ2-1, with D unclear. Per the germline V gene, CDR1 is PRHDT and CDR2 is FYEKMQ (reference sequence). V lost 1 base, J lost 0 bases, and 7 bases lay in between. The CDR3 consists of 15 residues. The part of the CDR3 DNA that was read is TGTGCCAGCAGCTTAGAGCTAAGCTCCTACAATGAG. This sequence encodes CASSLELSSYNE. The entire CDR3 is CASSLELSSYNEQFF.

This CDR3 reads CASSPGTSGRTDTQYF. The CDR3 bases that were read are TGTGCCAGCAGTCCCGGGACTAGCGGACGCACAGATACG. V is TRBV12-3 or TRBV12-4 and J is TRBJ2-3; TRBD2 matches 11 bases. The read falls 3 residues short of the CDR3 end, and the missing part is taken from the germline J gene. After removal of 5 bases from V and 1 base from J, the junction contained 5 bases not matched to a gene. The CDR3 consists of 16 residues.

Partial CDR3 DNA: TGCAGTGCTAGTGCTGCGGGGGACTCATTCTTCTACGAG. This sequence encodes CSASAAGDSFFYE. The CDR3 as a whole reads CSASAAGDSFFYEQYF. The chain couples TRBV20-1 to TRBJ2-7; 7 bases line up with TRBD2. The CDR3 end falls 3 residues outside the read, so it is completed with the germline J gene. CDR3 length equals 16 residues. Germline V lookup: CDR1 DFQATT, CDR2 SNEGSKA (reference sequence). The J segment lost 3 bases and the V segment lost 3 bases, leaving 14 bases of the junction unmatched.

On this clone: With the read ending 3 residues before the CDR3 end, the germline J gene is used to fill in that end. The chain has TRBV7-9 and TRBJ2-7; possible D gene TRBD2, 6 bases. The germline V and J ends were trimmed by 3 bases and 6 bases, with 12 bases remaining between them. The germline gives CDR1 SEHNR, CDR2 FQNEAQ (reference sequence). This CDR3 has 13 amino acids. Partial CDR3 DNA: TGTGCCAGCAGCTTGGGGACTCAGGGCGAG. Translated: CASSLGTQGE. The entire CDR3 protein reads CASSLGTQGEQYF.

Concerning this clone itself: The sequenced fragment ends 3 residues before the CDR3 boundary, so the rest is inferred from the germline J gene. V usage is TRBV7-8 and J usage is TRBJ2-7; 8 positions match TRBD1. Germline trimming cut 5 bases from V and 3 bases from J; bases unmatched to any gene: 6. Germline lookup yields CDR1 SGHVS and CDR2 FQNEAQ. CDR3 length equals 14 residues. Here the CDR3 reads CASSARTGNYEQYF. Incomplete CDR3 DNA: TGTGCCAGCAGCGCCCGGACAGGGAACTACGAG.

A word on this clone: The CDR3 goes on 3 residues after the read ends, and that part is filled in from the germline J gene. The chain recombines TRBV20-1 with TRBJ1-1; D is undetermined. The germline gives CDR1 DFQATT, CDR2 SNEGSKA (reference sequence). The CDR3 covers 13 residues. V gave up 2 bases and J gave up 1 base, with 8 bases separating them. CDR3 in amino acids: CSARKPTNTEAFF. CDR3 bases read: TGCAGTGCTAGAAAGCCTACGAACACTGAA.

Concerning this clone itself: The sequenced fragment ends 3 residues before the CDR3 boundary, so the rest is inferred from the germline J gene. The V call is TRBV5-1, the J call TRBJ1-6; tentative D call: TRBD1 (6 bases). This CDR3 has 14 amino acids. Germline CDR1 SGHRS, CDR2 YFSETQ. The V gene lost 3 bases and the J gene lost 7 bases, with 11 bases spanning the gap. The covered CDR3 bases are TGCGCCAGCAGCTGGGACACCGGAAATTCACCC. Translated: CASSWDTGNSP. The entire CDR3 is CASSWDTGNSPLHF.

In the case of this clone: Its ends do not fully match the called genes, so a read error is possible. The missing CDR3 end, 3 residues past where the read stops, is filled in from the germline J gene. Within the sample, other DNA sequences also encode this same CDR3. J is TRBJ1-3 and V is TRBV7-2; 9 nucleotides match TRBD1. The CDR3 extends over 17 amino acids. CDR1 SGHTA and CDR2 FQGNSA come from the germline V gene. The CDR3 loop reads CASSLAWWTGAGNTIYF. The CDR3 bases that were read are TGTGCCAGCAGCTTAGCATGGTGGACAGGGGCTGGAAACACT.

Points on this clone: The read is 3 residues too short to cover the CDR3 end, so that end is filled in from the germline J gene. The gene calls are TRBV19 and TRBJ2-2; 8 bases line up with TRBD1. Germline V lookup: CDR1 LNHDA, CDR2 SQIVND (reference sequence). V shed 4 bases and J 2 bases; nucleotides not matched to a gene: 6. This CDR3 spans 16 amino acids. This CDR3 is CASSTLDRVNTGELFF. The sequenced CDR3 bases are TGTGCCAGTAGTACCCTGGACAGGGTCAACACCGGGGAG.

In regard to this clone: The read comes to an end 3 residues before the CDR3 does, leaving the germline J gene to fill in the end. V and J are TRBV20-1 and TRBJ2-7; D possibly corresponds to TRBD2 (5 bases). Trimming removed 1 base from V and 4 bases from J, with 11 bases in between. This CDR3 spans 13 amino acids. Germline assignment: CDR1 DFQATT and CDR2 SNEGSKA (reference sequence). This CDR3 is CSARGTSNYEQYF. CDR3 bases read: TGCAGTGCTAGAGGGACTTCCAATTACGAG.

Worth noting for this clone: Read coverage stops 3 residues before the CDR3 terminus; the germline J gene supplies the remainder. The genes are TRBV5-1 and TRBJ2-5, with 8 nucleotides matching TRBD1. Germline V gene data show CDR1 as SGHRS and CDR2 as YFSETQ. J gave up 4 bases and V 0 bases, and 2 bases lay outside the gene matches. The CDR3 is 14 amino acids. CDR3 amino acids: CASSLAGQGETQYF. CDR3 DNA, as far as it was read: TGCGCCAGCAGCTTGGCCGGACAGGGAGAGACC.

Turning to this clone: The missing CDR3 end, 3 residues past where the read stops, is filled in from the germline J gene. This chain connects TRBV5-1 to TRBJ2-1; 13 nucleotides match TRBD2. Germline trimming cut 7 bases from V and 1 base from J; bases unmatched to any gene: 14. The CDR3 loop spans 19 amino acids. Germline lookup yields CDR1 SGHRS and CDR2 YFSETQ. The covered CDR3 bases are TGCGCCAGCTCGGCAAGGACTAGCGGGAGTTCGAGGTCCTACAATGAG. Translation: CASSARTSGSSRSYNE. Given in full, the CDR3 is CASSARTSGSSRSYNEQFF. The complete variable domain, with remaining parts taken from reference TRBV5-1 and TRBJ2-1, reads KAGVTQTPRYLIKTRGQQVTLSCSPISGHRSVSWYQQTPGQGLQFLFEYFSETQRNKGNFPGRFSGRQFSNSRSEMNVSTLELGDSALYLCASSARTSGSSRSYNEQFFGPGTRLTVL.

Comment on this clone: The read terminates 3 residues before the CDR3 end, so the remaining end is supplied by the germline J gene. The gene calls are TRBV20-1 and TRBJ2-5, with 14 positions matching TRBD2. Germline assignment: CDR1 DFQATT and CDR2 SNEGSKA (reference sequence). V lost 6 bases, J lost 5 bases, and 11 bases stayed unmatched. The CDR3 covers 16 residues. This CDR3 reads CSAGTSGRSVKETQYF. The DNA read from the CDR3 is TGCAGTGCGGGGACTAGCGGGAGATCAGTAAAGGAGACC.

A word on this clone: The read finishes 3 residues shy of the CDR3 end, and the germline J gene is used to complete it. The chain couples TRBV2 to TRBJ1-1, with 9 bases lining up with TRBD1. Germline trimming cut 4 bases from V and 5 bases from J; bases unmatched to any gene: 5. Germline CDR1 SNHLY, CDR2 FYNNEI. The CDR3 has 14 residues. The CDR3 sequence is CASSAGTGRTEAFF. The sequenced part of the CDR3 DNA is TGTGCCAGCAGTGCCGGGACAGGGAGAACTGAA.

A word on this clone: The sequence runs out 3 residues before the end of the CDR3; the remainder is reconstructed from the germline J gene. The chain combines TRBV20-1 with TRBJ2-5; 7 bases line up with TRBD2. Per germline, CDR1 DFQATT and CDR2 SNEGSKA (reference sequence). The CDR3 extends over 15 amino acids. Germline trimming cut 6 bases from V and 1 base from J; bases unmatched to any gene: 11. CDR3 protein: CSAAGVAETQETQYF. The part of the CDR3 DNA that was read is TGCAGTGCCGCGGGGGTAGCGGAAACCCAAGAGACC.

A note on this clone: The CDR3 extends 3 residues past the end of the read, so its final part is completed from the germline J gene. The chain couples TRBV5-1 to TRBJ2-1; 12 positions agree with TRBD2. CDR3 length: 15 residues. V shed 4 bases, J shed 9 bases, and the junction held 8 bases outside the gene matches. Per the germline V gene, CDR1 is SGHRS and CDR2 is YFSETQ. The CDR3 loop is CASSETSGSRVEQFF. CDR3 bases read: TGCGCCAGCAGCGAGACTAGCGGGAGTAGGGTTGAG.

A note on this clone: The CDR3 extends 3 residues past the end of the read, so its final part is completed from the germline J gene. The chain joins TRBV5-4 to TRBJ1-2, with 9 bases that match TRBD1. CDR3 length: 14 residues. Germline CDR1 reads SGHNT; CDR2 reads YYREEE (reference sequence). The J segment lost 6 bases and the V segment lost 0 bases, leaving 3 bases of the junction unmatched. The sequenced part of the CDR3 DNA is TGTGCCAGCAGCTTGGAGGGACAGGGTCATGGC. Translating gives CASSLEGQGHG. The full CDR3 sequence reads CASSLEGQGHGYTF.

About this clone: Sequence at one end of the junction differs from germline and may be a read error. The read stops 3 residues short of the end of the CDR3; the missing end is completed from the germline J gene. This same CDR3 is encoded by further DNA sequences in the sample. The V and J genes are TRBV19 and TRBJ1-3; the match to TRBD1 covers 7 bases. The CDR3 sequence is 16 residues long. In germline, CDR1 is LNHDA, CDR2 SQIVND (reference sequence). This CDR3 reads CASKDLRQGDGNTIYF. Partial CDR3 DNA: TGTGCCAGTAAAGATCTCCGACAGGGCGATGGAAACACT.

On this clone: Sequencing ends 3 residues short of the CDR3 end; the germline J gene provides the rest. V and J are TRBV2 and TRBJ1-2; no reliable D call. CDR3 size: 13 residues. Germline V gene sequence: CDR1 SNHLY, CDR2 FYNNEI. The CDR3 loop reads CASSSGSRNDYTF. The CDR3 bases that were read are TGTGCCAGCAGTAGCGGGAGTAGGAATGAC.

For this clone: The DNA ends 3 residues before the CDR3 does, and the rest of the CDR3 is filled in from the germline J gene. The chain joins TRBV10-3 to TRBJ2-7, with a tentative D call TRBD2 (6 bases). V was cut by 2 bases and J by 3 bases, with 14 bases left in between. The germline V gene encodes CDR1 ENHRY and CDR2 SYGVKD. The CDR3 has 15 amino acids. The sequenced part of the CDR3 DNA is TGTGCCATCAGTGAGGGGGGGAACAGGTTCTACGAG. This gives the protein CAISEGGNRFYE. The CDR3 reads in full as CAISEGGNRFYEQYF.